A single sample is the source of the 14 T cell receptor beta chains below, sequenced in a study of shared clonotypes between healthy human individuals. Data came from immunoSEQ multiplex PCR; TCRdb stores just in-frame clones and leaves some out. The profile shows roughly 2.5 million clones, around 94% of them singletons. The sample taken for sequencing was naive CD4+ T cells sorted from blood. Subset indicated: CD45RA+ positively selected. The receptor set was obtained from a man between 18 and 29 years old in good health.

CDR3 bases: TGTGCCAGCAGCTTTGGTAGCGGGATAGTGGGGGAGACCCAGTACTTC. Encoded protein: CASSFGSGIVGETQYF. This chain joins TRBV7-2 and TRBJ2-5; 8 bases agree with TRBD2. V shed 3 bases, J shed 5 bases, and the junction held 11 bases outside the gene matches. This CDR3 contains 16 residues. CDR1 SGHTA and CDR2 FQGNSA come from the germline V gene. The variable domain in full, with the rest retrieved from reference TRBV7-2 and TRBJ2-5, is GAGVSQSPSNKVTEKGKDVELRCDPISGHTALYWYRQSLGQGLEFLIYFQGNSAPDKSGLPSDRFSAERTGGSVSTLTIQRTQQEDSAVYLCASSFGSGIVGETQYFGPGTRLLVL.

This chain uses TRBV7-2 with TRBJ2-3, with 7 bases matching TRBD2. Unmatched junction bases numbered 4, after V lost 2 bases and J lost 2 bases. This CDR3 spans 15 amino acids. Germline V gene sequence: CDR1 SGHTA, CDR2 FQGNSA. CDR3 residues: CASSLLTSVTDTQYF. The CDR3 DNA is TGTGCCAGCAGCTTACTTACTAGCGTCACAGATACGCAGTATTTT.

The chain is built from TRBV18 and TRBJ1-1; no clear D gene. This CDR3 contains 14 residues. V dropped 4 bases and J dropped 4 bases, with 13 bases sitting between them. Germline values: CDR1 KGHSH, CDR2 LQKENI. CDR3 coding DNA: TGTGCCAGCTCACTCCCAACGGTGAGCACTGAAGCTTTCTTT. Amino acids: CASSLPTVSTEAFF.

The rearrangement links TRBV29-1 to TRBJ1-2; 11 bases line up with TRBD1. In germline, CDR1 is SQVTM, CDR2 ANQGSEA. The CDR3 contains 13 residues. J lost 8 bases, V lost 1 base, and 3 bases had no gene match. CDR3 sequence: CSVEGDRGVGYTF. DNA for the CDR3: TGCAGCGTTGAAGGGGACAGGGGGGTAGGCTACACCTTC.

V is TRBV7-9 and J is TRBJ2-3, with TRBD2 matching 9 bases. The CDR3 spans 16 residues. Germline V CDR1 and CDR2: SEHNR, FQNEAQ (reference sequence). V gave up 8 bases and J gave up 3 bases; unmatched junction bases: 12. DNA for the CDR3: TGTGCCAGCGGAAGGACTCAGCGGGAGGTAACAGATACGCAGTATTTT. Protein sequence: CASGRTQREVTDTQYF.

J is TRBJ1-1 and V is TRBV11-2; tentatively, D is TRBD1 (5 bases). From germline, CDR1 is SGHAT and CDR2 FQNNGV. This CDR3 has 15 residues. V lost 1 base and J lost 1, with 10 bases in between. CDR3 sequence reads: CASSLAGLQNTEAFF. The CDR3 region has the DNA TGTGCCAGCAGCTTAGCGGGACTCCAGAACACTGAAGCTTTCTTT.

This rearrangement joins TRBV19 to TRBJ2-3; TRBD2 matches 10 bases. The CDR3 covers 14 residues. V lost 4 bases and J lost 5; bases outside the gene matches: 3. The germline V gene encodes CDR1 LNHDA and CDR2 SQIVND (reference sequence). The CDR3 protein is CASSRAGGRDTQYF. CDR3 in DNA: TGTGCCAGTAGTAGAGCGGGGGGGCGAGATACGCAGTATTTT.

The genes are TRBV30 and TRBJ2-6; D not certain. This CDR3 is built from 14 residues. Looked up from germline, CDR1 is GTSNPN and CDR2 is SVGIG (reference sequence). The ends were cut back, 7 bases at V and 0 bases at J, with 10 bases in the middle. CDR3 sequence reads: CALHASSGANVLTF. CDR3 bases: TGTGCCTTACATGCGAGCTCTGGGGCCAACGTCCTGACTTTC.

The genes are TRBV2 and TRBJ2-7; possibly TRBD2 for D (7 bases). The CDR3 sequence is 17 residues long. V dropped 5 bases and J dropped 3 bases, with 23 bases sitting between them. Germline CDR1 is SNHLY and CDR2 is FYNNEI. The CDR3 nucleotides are TGTGCCAGCAGTAAAGAGGGGGGACCCGGGGGGCTCTACGAGCAGTACTTC. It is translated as CASSKEGGPGGLYEQYF.

Here the CDR3 DNA reads TGCGCCAGCAAAGGACTAGCGGACACAGATACGCAGTATTTT. Protein sequence: CASKGLADTDTQYF. The chain links TRBV10-2 to TRBJ2-3; 10 nucleotides align to TRBD2. The V gene end was trimmed by 7 bases and the J gene end by 2 bases; junction bases not matched to a gene: 3. The CDR3 is 14 residues long. The germline CDR1 and CDR2 sequences are WSHSY and SAAADI.

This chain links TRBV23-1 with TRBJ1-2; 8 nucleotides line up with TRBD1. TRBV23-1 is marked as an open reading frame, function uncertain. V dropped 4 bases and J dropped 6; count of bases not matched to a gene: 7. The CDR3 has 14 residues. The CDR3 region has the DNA TGCGCCAGCAGTCTCCTTGGACAGGGAGATGGCTACACCTTC. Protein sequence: CASSLLGQGDGYTF.

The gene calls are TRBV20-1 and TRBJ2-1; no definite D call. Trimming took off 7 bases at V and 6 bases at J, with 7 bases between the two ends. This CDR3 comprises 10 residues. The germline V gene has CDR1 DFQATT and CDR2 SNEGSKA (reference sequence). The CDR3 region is CSVRPNEQFF. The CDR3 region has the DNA TGCAGTGTTCGACCCAATGAGCAGTTCTTC.

The CDR3 DNA follows: TGTGCCAGCAGTGTACTAGCGGCTGTGGATACGCAGTATTTT. Its protein product is CASSVLAAVDTQYF. The chain recombines TRBV2 with TRBJ2-3, with 8 bases identical to TRBD2. Losses at the gene ends were 4 bases for V and 6 bases for J; bases not matched to a gene: 6. The CDR3 consists of 14 residues. CDR1 SNHLY and CDR2 FYNNEI come from the germline V gene.

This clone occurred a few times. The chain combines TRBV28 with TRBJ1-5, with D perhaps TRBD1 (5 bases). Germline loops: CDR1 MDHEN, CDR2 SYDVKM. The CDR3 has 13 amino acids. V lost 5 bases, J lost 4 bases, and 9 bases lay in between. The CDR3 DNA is TGTGCCAGCAGTACACCAGGGAATCAGCCCCAGCATTTT. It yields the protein CASSTPGNQPQHF.